The T cell receptor beta chain described here comes from a study of blood T cell repertoires in COVID-19. Germline V gene data show CDR1 as MNHNY and CDR2 as SVGAGI (reference sequence). V lost 2 bases to trimming and J lost 6 bases; unmatched junction nucleotides: 7. CDR3 length equals 16 residues. Assay used: immunoSEQ multiplex PCR; TCRdb lists only in-frame clones, some missing. The profile shows around 200,000 clones, about four fifths of them singletons. The TCR sequence derives from an elderly woman with acute or convalescent COVID-19. The rearrangement joins TRBV6-6 to TRBJ2-3; 11 positions agree with TRBD2. Sequencing used peripheral blood. The chain's CDR3 is CASSYDLAGGRDTQYF. The CDR3 DNA reads TGTGCCAGCAGTTACGATCTAGCGGGAGGAAGGGATACGCAGTATTTT.